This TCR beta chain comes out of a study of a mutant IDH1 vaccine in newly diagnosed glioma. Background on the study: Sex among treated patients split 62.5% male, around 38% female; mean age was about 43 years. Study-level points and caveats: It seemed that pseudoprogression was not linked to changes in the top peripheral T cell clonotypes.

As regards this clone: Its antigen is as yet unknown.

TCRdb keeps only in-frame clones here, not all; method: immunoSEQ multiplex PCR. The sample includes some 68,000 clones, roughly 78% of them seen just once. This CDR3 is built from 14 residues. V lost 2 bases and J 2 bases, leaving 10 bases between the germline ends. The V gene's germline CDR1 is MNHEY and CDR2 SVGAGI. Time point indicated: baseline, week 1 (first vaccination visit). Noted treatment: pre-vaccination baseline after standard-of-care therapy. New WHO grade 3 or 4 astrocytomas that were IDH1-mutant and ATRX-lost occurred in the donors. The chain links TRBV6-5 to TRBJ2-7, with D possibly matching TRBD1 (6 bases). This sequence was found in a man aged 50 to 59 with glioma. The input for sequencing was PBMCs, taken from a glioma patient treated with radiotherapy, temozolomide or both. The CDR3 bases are TGTGCCAGCAGTTACGGGGGCGACGCCTACGAGCAGTACTTC. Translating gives CASSYGGDAYEQYF.